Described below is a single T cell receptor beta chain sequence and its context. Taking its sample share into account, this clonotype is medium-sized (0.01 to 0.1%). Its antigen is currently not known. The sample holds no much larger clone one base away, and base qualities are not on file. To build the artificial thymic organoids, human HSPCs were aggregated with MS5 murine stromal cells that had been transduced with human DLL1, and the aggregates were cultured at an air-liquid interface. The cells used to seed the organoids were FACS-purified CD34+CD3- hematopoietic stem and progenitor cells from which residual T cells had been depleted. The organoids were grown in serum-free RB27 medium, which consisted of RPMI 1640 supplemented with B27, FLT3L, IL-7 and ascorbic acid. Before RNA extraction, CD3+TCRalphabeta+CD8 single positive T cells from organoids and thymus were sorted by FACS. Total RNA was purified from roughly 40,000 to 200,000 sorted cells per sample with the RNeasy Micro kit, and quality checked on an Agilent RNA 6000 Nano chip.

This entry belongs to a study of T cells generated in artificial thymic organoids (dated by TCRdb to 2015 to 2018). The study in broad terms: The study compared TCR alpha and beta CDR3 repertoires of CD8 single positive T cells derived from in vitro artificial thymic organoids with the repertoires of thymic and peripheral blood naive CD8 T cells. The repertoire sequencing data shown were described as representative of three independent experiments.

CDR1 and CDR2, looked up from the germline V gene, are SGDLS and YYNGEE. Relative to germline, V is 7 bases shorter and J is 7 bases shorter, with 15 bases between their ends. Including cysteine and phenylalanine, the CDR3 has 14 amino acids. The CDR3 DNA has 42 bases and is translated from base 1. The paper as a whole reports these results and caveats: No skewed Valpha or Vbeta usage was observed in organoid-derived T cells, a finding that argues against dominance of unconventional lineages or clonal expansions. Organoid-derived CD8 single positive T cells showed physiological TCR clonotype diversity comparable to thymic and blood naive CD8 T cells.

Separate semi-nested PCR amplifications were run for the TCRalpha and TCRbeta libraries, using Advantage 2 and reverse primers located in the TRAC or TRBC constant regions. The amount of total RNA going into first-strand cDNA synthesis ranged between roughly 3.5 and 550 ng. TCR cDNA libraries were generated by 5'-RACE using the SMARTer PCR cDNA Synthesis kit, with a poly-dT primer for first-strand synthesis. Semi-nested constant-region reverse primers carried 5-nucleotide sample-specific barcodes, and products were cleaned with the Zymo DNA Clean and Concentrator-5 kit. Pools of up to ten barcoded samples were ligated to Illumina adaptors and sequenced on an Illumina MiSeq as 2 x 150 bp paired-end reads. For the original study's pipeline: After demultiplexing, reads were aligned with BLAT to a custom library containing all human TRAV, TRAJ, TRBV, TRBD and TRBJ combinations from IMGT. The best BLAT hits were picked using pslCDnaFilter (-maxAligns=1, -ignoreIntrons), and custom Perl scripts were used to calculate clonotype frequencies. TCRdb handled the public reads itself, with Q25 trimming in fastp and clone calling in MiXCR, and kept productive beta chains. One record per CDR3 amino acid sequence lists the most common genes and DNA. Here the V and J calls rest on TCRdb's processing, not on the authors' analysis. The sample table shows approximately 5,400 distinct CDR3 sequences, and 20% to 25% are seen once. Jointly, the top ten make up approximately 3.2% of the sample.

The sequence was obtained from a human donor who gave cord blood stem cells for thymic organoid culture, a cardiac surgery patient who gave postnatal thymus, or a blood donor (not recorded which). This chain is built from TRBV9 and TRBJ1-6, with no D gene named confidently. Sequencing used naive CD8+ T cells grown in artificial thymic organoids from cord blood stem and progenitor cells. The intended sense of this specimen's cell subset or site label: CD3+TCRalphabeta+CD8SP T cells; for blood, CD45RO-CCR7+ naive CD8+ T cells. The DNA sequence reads TGTGCCAGCCGGTCCTCCCATTGGAATTCACCCCTCCACTTT. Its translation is CASRSSHWNSPLHF.